The 21 T cell receptor beta chains given below trace back to one sample, sequenced in a study of blood T cell repertoires in COVID-19. Assay: immunoSEQ multiplex PCR; the TCRdb copy retains only in-frame clones and omits some. The repertoire holds over 85,000 clones, with roughly 87% as singletons. The sequencing sample was made of peripheral blood. The receptors here all came from a man aged 65-85 years with acute or convalescent COVID-19.

The CDR3 spells CASTRGVTEQFF. CDR3 sequence (DNA): TGTGCCAGCACCCGCGGTGTTACTGAGCAGTTCTTC. The rearrangement joins TRBV7-2 to TRBJ2-1; D not certain. CDR3 length: 12 residues. V lost 7 bases and J 9 bases, leaving 13 bases between the germline ends. Germline CDR1 reads SGHTA; CDR2 reads FQGNSA.

The chain combines TRBV6-5 with TRBJ1-1; 11 nucleotides agree with TRBD1. There are 15 residues in the CDR3. CDR1 is MNHEY, CDR2 SVGAGI, per germline. J was trimmed by 3 bases and V by 4 bases; bases with no gene match: 4. The CDR3 sequence: CASSWTGGRDTEAFF. The CDR3, as DNA: TGTGCCAGCAGTTGGACAGGGGGCCGGGACACTGAAGCTTTCTTT.

This clone was detected only once. The chain couples TRBV6-5 to TRBJ1-2; D is undetermined. This CDR3 is 15 amino acids long. Trimming pared 7 bases from V and 2 bases from J, leaving 17 bases between. Germline CDR1 and CDR2: MNHEY and SVGAGI. The CDR3 region has the DNA TGTGCCAGCACACCTCGAGAGACTTCGAACTATGGCTACACCTTC. This sequence encodes CASTPRETSNYGYTF.

This rearrangement joins TRBV30 to TRBJ2-5; possible D gene TRBD1, 5 bases. The germline CDR1 and CDR2 sequences are GTSNPN and SVGIG (reference sequence). The CDR3 sequence is 13 residues long. Between the trimmed V and J ends, which lost 0 bases and 2 bases, there was a span of 7 bases. The DNA of the CDR3 is TGTGCCTGGAGTGTAGGGGCGCAAGAGACCCAGTACTTC. This encodes CAWSVGAQETQYF.

A single count supports this clone. The CDR3 coding sequence is TGTGCCATCAATACGGGACAGGGAGGCACTGAAGCTTTCTTT. Amino acids: CAINTGQGGTEAFF. J is TRBJ1-1 and V is TRBV10-3, with TRBD1 matching 9 bases. The germline V gene has CDR1 ENHRY and CDR2 SYGVKD. CDR3 length: 14 amino acids. The ends lost 7 bases at V and 4 bases at J; junction bases unmatched: 7.

J is TRBJ1-1 and V is TRBV3-1 (or the pseudogene TRBV3-2), with no clear D. The germline V gene encodes CDR1 LGHDT and CDR2 YNNKEL (reference sequence). V dropped 0 bases and J dropped 0 bases, with 8 bases sitting between them. This CDR3 contains 15 residues. This CDR3 is CASSQEAGMNTEAFF. CDR3 sequence (DNA): TGTGCCAGCAGCCAAGAGGCCGGGATGAACACTGAAGCTTTCTTT.

V and J are TRBV27 and TRBJ2-5, with D possibly TRBD1 on 6 matching bases. CDR3 length: 14 residues. V lost 6 bases to trimming and J lost 5 bases, with 16 bases between them. CDR1 is MNHEY and CDR2 is SMNVEV in the germline V gene (reference sequence). The DNA for the CDR3 is TGTGCCAGCAGCCCGATACAGGGCCTGGAGACCCAGTACTTC. As protein: CASSPIQGLETQYF.

The genes are TRBV2 and TRBJ2-3; D ambiguous. The CDR3 covers 15 residues. Trimming pared 3 bases from V and 0 bases from J, leaving 10 bases between. Per the germline V gene, CDR1 is SNHLY and CDR2 is FYNNEI. CDR3: CASSDSGPSTDTQYF. CDR3 bases: TGTGCCAGCAGTGATTCTGGGCCGAGCACAGATACGCAGTATTTT.

V usage is TRBV7-2 and J usage is TRBJ1-4; no clear D. The CDR3 length is 14 residues. Germline values: CDR1 SGHTA, CDR2 FQGNSA. Trimming took 5 bases from V and 8 from J, leaving 15 bases between them. This CDR3 reads CASSQERSGEKLFF. CDR3 DNA sequence: TGTGCCAGCAGCCAAGAGAGGTCGGGAGAAAAACTGTTTTTT.

This chain links TRBV6-1 with TRBJ1-6; the match to TRBD1 covers 7 bases. CDR3 size: 16 residues. J lost 5 bases, V lost 1 base, and 5 bases had no gene match. Germline V gene lookup returns CDR1 MNHNS and CDR2 SASEGT. The CDR3 region is CASSEGQGHHNSPLHF. The CDR3 coding sequence is TGTGCCAGCAGTGAAGGACAGGGACACCATAATTCACCCCTCCACTTT.

The chain links TRBV6-5 to TRBJ1-1; TRBD1 might be the D (6 bases). V lost 6 bases and J 0 bases, leaving 11 bases between the germline ends. This CDR3 region has 14 residues. Germline V lookup: CDR1 MNHEY, CDR2 SVGAGI. The CDR3 nucleotides are TGTGCCAGCAGGCAGGGGACCATGAACACTGAAGCTTTCTTT. It is translated as CASRQGTMNTEAFF.

The chain recombines TRBV7-2 with TRBJ1-4; D gene unclear. The CDR3 length is 13 residues. Germline values: CDR1 SGHTA, CDR2 FQGNSA. The V end lost 5 bases, the J end lost 5 bases, and 9 bases lay between the germline ends. This CDR3 reads CASSPQFNEKLFF. The CDR3 coding sequence is TGTGCCAGCAGCCCTCAGTTCAATGAAAAACTGTTTTTT.

The rearrangement joins TRBV5-4 to TRBJ1-6; perhaps TRBD1 as D (6 bases). The V end was cut by 1 base, the J end by 4 bases, with 9 bases between. The CDR3 runs 15 residues. From germline, CDR1 is SGHNT and CDR2 YYREEE (reference sequence). The CDR3 sequence is CASSLTGIYNSPLHF. The CDR3 DNA reads as TGTGCCAGCAGCTTGACAGGGATTTATAATTCACCCCTCCACTTT.

This chain connects TRBV3-1 (or the pseudogene TRBV3-2) to TRBJ1-1, with D possibly matching TRBD1 (5 bases). CDR3 length: 11 residues. Germline V gives CDR1 LGHDT, CDR2 YNNKEL (reference sequence). Trimming removed 8 bases from V and 8 bases from J, with 12 bases in between. CDR3: CASSQAREAFF. The CDR3 DNA sequence: TGTGCCAGCTCACAGGCTCGAGAAGCTTTCTTT.

This chain uses TRBV3-1 (or the pseudogene TRBV3-2) with TRBJ1-2; unclear D gene. The V end lost 2 bases, the J end lost 1 base, and 8 bases lay between the germline ends. Germline CDR1 reads LGHDT; CDR2 reads YNNKEL (reference sequence). There are 14 residues in the CDR3. DNA of the CDR3: TGTGCCAGCAGCCAAATTTCCAATAACTATGGCTACACCTTC. It is translated as CASSQISNNYGYTF.

This clone is a singleton in its sample. The rearrangement joins TRBV2 to TRBJ2-2; 11 bases match TRBD2. The CDR3 extends over 15 amino acids. Germline-derived CDR1 and CDR2 are SNHLY and FYNNEI. J lost 4 bases, V lost 5 bases, and 3 bases had no gene match. Here the CDR3 DNA reads TGTGCCAGCAGTTTCGGGACTAGCGGCACCGGGGAGCTGTTTTTT. Encoded protein: CASSFGTSGTGELFF.

This chain connects TRBV6-5 to TRBJ1-5; D gene ambiguous. This CDR3 spans 14 amino acids. CDR1 MNHEY and CDR2 SVGAGI come from the germline V gene. Deletions cut 7 bases from V and 7 bases from J, with 17 bases between. CDR3 sequence reads: CASTTEDSRQPQHF. CDR3 DNA sequence: TGTGCCAGCACCACGGAAGACTCGAGGCAGCCCCAGCATTTT.

This chain links TRBV28 with TRBJ2-3; D might be TRBD1 (6 bases). Germline V lookup: CDR1 MDHEN, CDR2 SYDVKM. The CDR3 has 14 amino acids. V was trimmed by 10 bases and J by 1 base, leaving 15 bases between them. The DNA for the CDR3 is TGTGCCACCACCGGACAGCGGCGCACAGATACGCAGTATTTT. This gives the protein CATTGQRRTDTQYF.

J is TRBJ1-5 and V is TRBV6-6; 7 bases line up with TRBD1. The CDR3 runs 13 residues. Germline trimming cut 6 bases from V and 5 bases from J; bases unmatched to any gene: 4. Germline V lookup: CDR1 MNHNY, CDR2 SVGAGI (reference sequence). The CDR3 reads CASRGQGDQPQHF. CDR3 nucleotide sequence: TGTGCCAGCAGGGGGCAGGGGGATCAGCCCCAGCATTTT.

The CDR3 region is CASELAGGLGGETQYF. The DNA of the CDR3 is TGCGCCAGCGAACTAGCGGGGGGCCTCGGAGGGGAGACCCAGTACTTC. This chain uses TRBV5-1 with TRBJ2-5, with 12 bases aligning to TRBD2. The CDR3 is 16 residues long. With 7 bases clipped from V and 5 bases from J, the junction kept 12 bases outside the gene matches. Per the germline V gene, CDR1 is SGHRS and CDR2 is YFSETQ.

The rearrangement links TRBV30 to TRBJ1-6; unclear D gene. The germline V gene encodes CDR1 GTSNPN and CDR2 SVGIG (reference sequence). This CDR3 has 16 residues. V was pared by 0 bases and J by 0 bases, with 9 bases between. The CDR3 coding sequence is TGTGCCTGGAGTGTACCGCTGAGCTCCTATAATTCACCCCTCCACTTT. This codes for CAWSVPLSSYNSPLHF. The variable domain in full, with the rest retrieved from reference TRBV30 and TRBJ1-6, is SQTIHQWPATLVQPVGSPLSLECTVEGTSNPNLYWYRQAAGRGLQLLFYSVGIGQISSEVPQNLSASRPQDRQFILSSKKLLLSDSGFYLCAWSVPLSSYNSPLHFGNGTRLTVT.